These T cell receptor beta chains were read from a single sample in a study of vaccination and CD4 T cells after COVID-19. Their cognate antigens are unknown. From the PCR reads, TCRdb called clonotypes with MiXCR, one entry per CDR3 protein. The sample carries around 11,000 distinct CDR3 sequences, about 30% recorded once. The sample consisted of CD4+ T cells from blood, cultured in vitro. These receptors were taken from a human donor in good health. CDR3s include the opening cysteine and the closing phenylalanine or tryptophan.

V: TRBV20-1; J: TRBJ2-3; CDR3: CSARDQGDTQYF
V: TRBV7-2; J: TRBJ2-5; CDR3: CASSQMGRETQYF
V: TRBV6-1; J: TRBJ2-5; CDR3: CASSETGWIQETQYF
V: TRBV6-2/TRBV6-3; J: TRBJ1-1; CDR3: CASSSKDAAWDTEAFF
V: TRBV19; J: TRBJ1-6; CDR3: CASSTRLIPSGSPLHF
V: TRBV18; J: TRBJ2-3; CDR3: CASSPKVTPTDTQYF
V: TRBV6-2/TRBV6-3; J: TRBJ2-5; CDR3: CASSPPPGNQETQYF
V: TRBV2; J: TRBJ1-2; CDR3: CASSDTGGNGYTF
V: TRBV7-8; J: TRBJ1-1; CDR3: CASSLGWDSFGTEAFF
V: TRBV27; J: TRBJ2-7; CDR3: CARGQGPPCEQYF
V: TRBV27; J: TRBJ1-1; CDR3: CASSLRTMNTEAFF
V: TRBV4-3; J: TRBJ2-5; CDR3: CASSQDNSLETQYF
V: TRBV6-1; J: TRBJ2-1; CDR3: CASSGPLNEQFF
V: TRBV7-3; J: TRBJ2-2; CDR3: CASSRDFTGELFF
V: TRBV7-2; J: TRBJ2-7; CDR3: CASALTSGYEQYF
V: TRBV19; J: TRBJ2-5; CDR3: CASSDYRAPFLGPDQETQYF
V: TRBV7-3; J: TRBJ1-5; CDR3: CASSQNGGQPQHF
V: TRBV20-1; J: TRBJ2-3; CDR3: CSARVSGYTDTQYF
V: TRBV5-4; J: TRBJ2-3; CDR3: CASSFLSTDTQYF
V: TRBV7-8; J: TRBJ2-3; CDR3: CASKRGDTDTQYF
V: TRBV2; J: TRBJ2-7; CDR3: CASWEGTSYEQYF
V: TRBV4-2; J: TRBJ1-1; CDR3: CASSRRQGEGTEAFF
V: TRBV7-9; J: TRBJ1-1; CDR3: CASSFGVGGTEAFF
V: TRBV2; J: TRBJ2-1; CDR3: CASIEQGPGNEQFF
V: TRBV20-1; J: TRBJ1-2; CDR3: CSALTGGAIEHGYTF
V: TRBV29-1; J: TRBJ2-7; CDR3: CSGLTSGRSYEQYF
V: TRBV11-3; J: TRBJ2-5; CDR3: CASSLRSGTGETQYF
V: TRBV6-2/TRBV6-3; J: TRBJ2-7; CDR3: CASSFASPGLAGNEQYF
V: TRBV6-1; J: TRBJ1-2; CDR3: CATLPPGAYGYTF
V: TRBV7-6; J: TRBJ1-5; CDR3: CASSLMSDQPQHF
V: TRBV20-1; J: TRBJ1-5; CDR3: CSARLVGSNQPQHF
V: TRBV18; J: TRBJ2-3; CDR3: CASSLTSGSGTDTQYF
V: TRBV6-5; J: TRBJ2-7; CDR3: CASSSDGGTQYF
V: TRBV7-2; J: TRBJ2-3; CDR3: CASSLARGTDTQYF
V: TRBV28; J: TRBJ1-2; CDR3: CASSPSLTGNYGYTF
V: TRBV30; J: TRBJ2-1; CDR3: CAWSVLGHEQFF
V: TRBV14; J: TRBJ2-7; CDR3: CASSQVWTGPHEQYF